This is a list of T cell receptor beta chains from one sample in a study of CD8 T cells in ankylosing spondylitis. TCRdb itself ran the 5' RACE reads through MiXCR, one entry per CDR3 protein. This table has about 510,000 distinct CDR3 sequences, less than 6% appearing once. What was sequenced was blood, either unsorted or a sorted T cell fraction (not recorded which). These receptors all come from a male donor with ankylosing spondylitis. Each CDR3 is given with its conserved first and last residue. The D gene is left open where the match is weak. For some rows the clone size is stated as once, few or many, or as a class when expanded; others skip it.

>TRBJ1-6|TRBV4-3|.|many
TGCGCCAGCAGCCAAGAAGGGCACAACGATAATTCACCCCTCCACTTT
CASSQEGHNDNSPLHF
>TRBJ2-5|TRBV5-1|.|many
TGCGCCAGCAGCCCGGATCGGGCAGGAGAGACCCAGTACTTC
CASSPDRAGETQYF
>TRBJ1-2|TRBV29-1|.|many
TGCAGCGTTGCGGAGAACAGGGCAAGCGGCTACACCTTC
CSVAENRASGYTF
>TRBJ2-7|TRBV20-1|.|.
TGCAGTGCTAGAGTCCCCGGGACCGGTCCTTACGAGCAGTACTTC
CSARVPGTGPYEQYF
>TRBJ2-2|TRBV7-6|.|many
TGTGCCAGCAGCCGCCAACTTCTATTCAACACCGGGGAGCTGTTTTTT
CASSRQLLFNTGELFF
>TRBJ2-1|TRBV12-3/TRBV12-4|TRBD2|many
TGTGCCAGCAGCGGACTAGCGGGAGGGGGAGTCTCCTACAATGAGCAGTTCTTC
CASSGLAGGGVSYNEQFF
>TRBJ1-2|TRBV5-1|TRBD1|many
TGCGCCAGCAGGGACAGGGGGCCTTATGGCTACACCTTC
CASRDRGPYGYTF
>TRBJ1-4|TRBV7-9|TRBD1|many
TGTGCCAGCAGCTGGGACGGGACAGGGGCTGAAAAACTGTTTTTT
CASSWDGTGAEKLFF
>TRBJ2-5|TRBV18|.|many
TGTGCCAGCTCACTCCAGGAGCTCCAAGAGACCCAGTACTTC
CASSLQELQETQYF
>TRBJ2-7|TRBV18|TRBD1|few
TGTGCCAGCTCACTGGGGACAGGGGTGTTCGAGCAGTACTTC
CASSLGTGVFEQYF
>TRBJ1-2|TRBV9|.|many
TGTGCCAGCAGCGGGGGGGGGACGTATGGCTACACCTTC
CASSGGGTYGYTF
>TRBJ1-5|TRBV4-1|.|many
TGCGCCAGCAGCCAATTGGGACGTGGGAGCAATCAGCCCCAGCATTTT
CASSQLGRGSNQPQHF
>TRBJ2-2|TRBV6-1|TRBD2|many
TGTGCCAGCAGGTCCCCTGGACTAGCGGGAGTCGGGGAGCTGTTTTTT
CASRSPGLAGVGELFF
>TRBJ1-2|TRBV27|.|many
TGTGCCAGCAGTCCGCAACTATCAGCTAACTATGGCTACACCTTC
CASSPQLSANYGYTF
>TRBJ2-4|TRBV28|.|.
TGTGCCAGCAGTAATAGACCAGGAACATTTCAGTACTTC
CASSNRPGTFQYF
>TRBJ2-5|TRBV27|.|few
TGTGCCAGCAGTTCAAGGCAAAGAGAGACCCAGTACTTC
CASSSRQRETQYF
>TRBJ2-1|TRBV20-1|.|many
TGCAGTGTTCCGGGACCGCGAAACTACAATGAGCAGTTCTTC
CSVPGPRNYNEQFF